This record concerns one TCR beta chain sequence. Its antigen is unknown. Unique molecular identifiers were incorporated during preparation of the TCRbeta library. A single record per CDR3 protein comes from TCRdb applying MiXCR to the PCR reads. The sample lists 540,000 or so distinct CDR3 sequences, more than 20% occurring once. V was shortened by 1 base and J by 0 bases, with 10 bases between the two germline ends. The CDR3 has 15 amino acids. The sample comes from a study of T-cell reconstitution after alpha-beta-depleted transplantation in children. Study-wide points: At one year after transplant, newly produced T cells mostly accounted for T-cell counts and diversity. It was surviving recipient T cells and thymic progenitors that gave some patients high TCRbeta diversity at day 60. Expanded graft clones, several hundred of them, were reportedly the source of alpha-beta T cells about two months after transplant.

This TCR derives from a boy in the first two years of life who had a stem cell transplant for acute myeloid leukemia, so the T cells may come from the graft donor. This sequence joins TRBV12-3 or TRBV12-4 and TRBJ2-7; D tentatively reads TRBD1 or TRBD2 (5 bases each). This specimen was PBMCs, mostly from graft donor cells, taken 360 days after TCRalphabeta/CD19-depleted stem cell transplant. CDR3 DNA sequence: TGTGCCAGCAGTTTAGGTCCGGGACGCTCCTACGAGCAGTACTTC. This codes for CASSLGPGRSYEQYF.